Listed below are T cell receptor beta chains from one sample, sequenced in a study of early T cells in non-severe SARS-CoV-2 infection. MiXCR, run by TCRdb on the 5' RACE reads, gives a single entry per CDR3 protein. The sample holds about 63,000 distinct CDR3 sequences, 10% to 15% seen once. The sample was whole blood. All receptors come from an adult who was a healthcare worker with PCR-confirmed SARS-CoV-2 infection or an uninfected control (not recorded which). Each CDR3 is given with its conserved first and last residue. A D gene is named only where the DNA matches it firmly. Rows give clone size only sometimes, using once, few, many, or a class for an expanded clone.

NA,many,TRBJ2-6,TRBV6-4,TGTGCCAGCAGTGACAACTCTGGGGCCAACGTCCTGACTTTC,CASSDNSGANVLTF
TRBD1,NA,TRBJ1-6,TRBV30,TGTGCCTGGAGTCAACAGGGGACTAAATCACCCCTCCACTTT,CAWSQQGTKSPLHF
TRBD1,few,TRBJ2-5,TRBV3-1,TGTGCCAGCAGTCCCAGGGGGCAATGGAGCAGGACCCAGTACTTC,CASSPRGQWSRTQYF
NA,NA,TRBJ2-5,TRBV5-5,TGTGCCAGCAGCCCCCCTCCCGGGCCTGAGACCCAGTACTTC,CASSPPPGPETQYF
NA,NA,TRBJ2-1,TRBV12-3/TRBV12-4,TGTGCCAGCACATTCGGGGGCGAGCAGTTCTTC,CASTFGGEQFF
TRBD1,many,TRBJ1-1,TRBV5-1,TGCGCCAGCAGCTTGATGCGCCCGGGACAGTCCACTGAAGCTTTCTTT,CASSLMRPGQSTEAFF
TRBD2,many,TRBJ2-1,TRBV4-1,TGCGCCAGCAGCCAAGGGACTAGCGGGGGAGAAGAGCAGTTCTTC,CASSQGTSGGEEQFF
NA,many,TRBJ2-2,TRBV10-3,TGTGCCATCAGTGGACGGGGGACGGCGAACACCGGGGAGCTGTTTTTT,CAISGRGTANTGELFF
TRBD2,NA,TRBJ2-1,TRBV4-1,TGCGCCAGCAGCCAAGAAGTTGGACTAGCAGACAATGAGCAGTTCTTC,CASSQEVGLADNEQFF
NA,few,TRBJ1-1,TRBV29-1,TGCAGCGTCGTCACCGGGACTATGAACACTGAAGCTTTCTTT,CSVVTGTMNTEAFF
NA,many,TRBJ1-1,TRBV5-1,TGCGCCAGCAGCTTGGGACCGGGGGCTTTCTTT,CASSLGPGAFF
NA,many,TRBJ2-5,TRBV29-1,TGCAGCGTCACCCTGAACCGGGGGGCGGATGAGACCCAGTACTTC,CSVTLNRGADETQYF
TRBD2,many,TRBJ2-1,TRBV7-3,TGTGCCAGCAGCCCACTAGCGGGGGTATCGGGAGGGGAGCAGTTCTTC,CASSPLAGVSGGEQFF
NA,many,TRBJ2-3,TRBV7-6,TGTGCCAGCAGCTTAGCGCCGACCGAAACTAGCACAGATACGCAGTATTTT,CASSLAPTETSTDTQYF
TRBD1,many,TRBJ1-4,TRBV19,TGTGCCAGTAGTGCAGGACAGGGGAGAAATGAAAAACTGTTTTTT,CASSAGQGRNEKLFF
TRBD1,many,TRBJ1-4,TRBV5-1,TGCGCCAGCAGCTTTGGACAGGGTAATGAAAAACTGTTTTTT,CASSFGQGNEKLFF